This T cell receptor (beta chain) is drawn from a study of response to subunit inactivated influenza vaccine. General study findings and limits: Authors suggested that a seasonal influenza vaccination recruits few new T cells each time.

The V end was cut by 1 base, the J end by 4 bases, with 10 bases between. This CDR3 contains 14 residues. From germline, CDR1 is SGHTA and CDR2 FQGNSA. TCRdb analysed the RT-PCR reads with MiXCR anew, one entry per CDR3 protein. Here the sample spans 610,000 or so distinct CDR3 sequences, less than 15% being singletons. Note on this clonotype: Its specificity is not known.

The source of this sequence is a man in his fifties or sixties who received an inactivated influenza vaccine. The chain is built from TRBV7-2 and TRBJ1-1, with no clear D. This specimen consisted of PBMCs from blood, obtained 11 to 12 days after vaccination. Here the CDR3 reads CASSLVLASTEAFF. The CDR3 bases are TGTGCCAGCAGCTTAGTTTTGGCAAGCACTGAAGCTTTCTTT.